The T cell receptor beta chain described here comes from a study of Tregs in tolerant kidney transplant recipients. The wider study: Recipients received nonmyeloablative bone marrow transplants from related graft donors, with transient mixed chimerism.

This clone was observed a single time. Libraries were prepared by immunoSEQ multiplex PCR; TCRdb keeps only in-frame clonotypes and omits some of them. The sample includes about 83,000 clones, roughly 98% of them seen just once. Thawed PBMCs were FACS-sorted into unstimulated CD4+CD25+CD127- regulatory T cells, CD4+CD25- non-regulatory cells, CD4 and CD8 cells. The receptor's source is a human donor who received a combined kidney and bone marrow transplant. The sequences come from CD4+ T cells from blood, collected before the transplant.

In nucleotides, the CDR3 is TGTGCCAGTAGTTCACAGGGGGCTGGTCAGCCCCAGCATTTT. It translates to CASSSQGAGQPQHF. The J gene is TRBJ1-5, the V gene TRBV19, with 9 bases matching TRBD1. The ends lost 5 bases at V and 6 bases at J; junction bases unmatched: 5. CDR3 length equals 14 residues. Germline CDR1 and CDR2: LNHDA and SQIVND (reference sequence).